The source of this TCR beta chain is a study of T cell repertoires in cytomegalovirus infection. Across the study: Shared public TCR beta signatures pointed to both CMV infection and a matching HLA type.

TCRdb re-analysed the reads in MiXCR, keeping a single row per CDR3 protein. The sample comprises around 190,000 distinct CDR3 sequences, about 15% of which are singletons, and 25% to 30% rests with the top ten. This clonotype was picked up a small number of times. Trimming removed 1 base at V and 1 base at J, with 10 bases between. The length of the CDR3 is 15 residues. The germline V gene encodes CDR1 LGHDT and CDR2 YNNKEL (reference sequence). Sequenced material: PBMCs. The receptor's source is a human donor in good health (CMV status not recorded). Some clones in this sample may be carry-over from other donors' samples. The chain carries TRBV3-1 and TRBJ1-1, with D possibly TRBD1 on 5 matching bases. For the CDR3, the DNA is TGTGCCAGCAGCCAAGTGGACCAGGGGAACACTGAAGCTTTCTTT. It yields the protein CASSQVDQGNTEAFF.